The clone carrying this T cell receptor (beta chain) was observed at least ten times. The germline gives CDR1 SGHTA, CDR2 FQGNSA. The CDR3 is 19 amino acids. V was cut by 2 bases and J by 0 bases, with 20 bases left in between. Amplification of TCR beta CDR3 regions was performed using RNA transcripts as template. A first-round RT-PCR of the TCR CDR3 used the HTBI primer set. Each CDR3 protein is one row after TCRdb ran MiXCR on the multiplex PCR reads. This table has over 700,000 distinct CDR3 sequences, roughly 32% appearing once. The data stem from a study of T cells in Graves' hyperthyroidism and ophthalmopathy.

The sequenced sample was blood. The V call is TRBV7-2, the J call TRBJ1-5; D might be TRBD1 (5 bases). The origin of this receptor is a middle-aged woman with Graves' hyperthyroidism. In nucleotides, the CDR3 is TGTGCCAGCAGCTTATTCTCGGGAGCAGGGCGATATAGCAATCAGCCCCAGCATTTT. Its protein is CASSLFSGAGRYSNQPQHF.